This paragraph reports one T cell receptor beta chain. Its cognate antigen has yet to be identified. Base qualities are missing; no much larger clone stands one base away. This entry is derived from a study of blood T cells in healthy people across ages (dated by TCRdb to the mid-2010s). Looking at the study overall: Template switching captured roughly one uniquely barcoded TCR beta cDNA molecule per two T cells in model experiments. The study measured age-related changes in TCR beta repertoire diversity using deep sequencing normalized with unique cDNA molecular identifiers. The donors were divided into four age groups: young (average roughly 15 years), middle-aged (about 39), aged (roughly 60) and long-lived (roughly 88). To avoid experimental bias, donors of different ages were distributed randomly across sequencing lanes. Using the same blood draw, the study looked at two additional independent replicas of 1 million unique cDNA reads for two donors, one aged 18 to 29 and the other aged 80 or older. The full study reports these points: A strong correlation was found between observed TCR beta diversity and the percentage of naive T cells measured by flow cytometry. Estimates of total diversity based on one million sequenced T cells were regarded as lower bounds and as underestimates. Compared with the aged group, the long-lived group had more naive CD4+ T cells, fewer expanded clones and increased TCR diversity, suggesting age selection. Since profiling was done on bulk unsorted PBMCs, naive and antigen-experienced compartments could not be conclusively compared. As age increased, observed TCR beta diversity per million T cells dropped in a roughly linear way, and a significant reduction was already evident by age 40. Because donor CMV infection status was unknown, age-related changes in expanded clonotypes were potentially confounded.

The CDR3, from cysteine to phenylalanine, totals 11 residues. The only DNA kept is the CDR3, 33 bases in frame from the first base. According to the germline V gene, CDR1 reads SGHAT and CDR2 reads FQNNGV. V is clipped by 5 bases and J by 9 bases, and the sequence between their germline boundaries is 11 bases long. Library preparation used 5' RACE. Sequencing used an Illumina HiSeq 2500. A second PCR of roughly 7 to 11 cycles was performed with a sample-barcoded 5' primer and a J-beta primer mix. Each TCR beta cDNA molecule received a unique molecular identifier from a template-switch 5' adaptor carrying 12 random nucleotides. Each sample yielded at least 3 million CDR3-containing paired-end reads. All of the RNA was converted into first-strand cDNA using the Mint cDNA synthesis kit, with a TRBC-specific oligonucleotide serving as the primer. Following uracil-DNA glycosylase treatment, all cDNA underwent a first 18-cycle PCR with the universal primers M1SS and BC2_uni_R. The study's processing was this. For normalization, 1 million high-quality reads, each with a distinct molecular identifier, were randomly selected from each sample. Reads with shared molecular identifiers were discarded instead of being binned into consensus sequences. CDR3 identification, clonotype clustering and error correction used MiTCR with a Q25 quality threshold and the strictest error-elimination algorithm. A nonparametric unseen species model using Euler transformation provided a lower-bound estimate of total TCR beta diversity. TCRdb took the public reads, trimmed them with fastp at Q25, ran MiXCR for clone calling and kept in-frame beta chains. Entries that share a CDR3 protein sequence are merged under the most common genes and DNA. Here the V and J calls rest on TCRdb's processing, not on the authors' analysis. Counted in this sample were roughly 680,000 distinct CDR3 sequences; 52% of them appeared once. The ten largest clones capture roughly 14% of the sample.

The donors were some 39 Caucasian individuals from Russia, aged roughly 6 to 100 years, who were systemically healthy. Around 10 milliliters of peripheral blood were drawn from each donor into EDTA-treated Vacutainer tubes. Ficoll-Paque density-gradient centrifugation was used to isolate PBMCs, with at least 6.5 million per sample. Total RNA was extracted from PBMCs with Trizol reagent, with at least 6 micrograms obtained per sample. For every donor, an aliquot of PBMCs went through flow cytometry to measure the percentages of naive CD45RAhigh/CD27high T cells. The specimen was blood. This TCR derives from a woman of 80 years or more in good health. The rearrangement joined TRBV11-2 to TRBJ2-7, and TRBD2 may be the D gene, going by 5 matching bases. This receptor carries the CDR3 CASSLACGQYF. The DNA sequence is TGTGCCAGCAGCCTAGCATGCGGGCAGTACTTC.